A selection of T cell receptor beta chains follows, all from one sample in a study of control samples from healthy donors and cancer patients. Some clones are missing from TCRdb's copy, which holds only in-frame ones; the method was immunoSEQ multiplex PCR. Among about 170,000 clones, 85% to 90% were seen once, and the ten largest hold around 12%. The source material was blood. The source of these receptors is a man under 40 in good health. The CDR3 runs from the conserved cysteine through the conserved F or W. The order of the fields is J gene, clone size, V gene, D gene, CDR3 DNA, CDR3 protein. D genes are given only for firm matches. Some rows have no size entry. The others give once, few or many, or a class for an expanded clone.

J gene: TRBJ1-2; clone size: -; V gene: TRBV18; D gene: TRBD1; CDR3 DNA: TGTGCCAGCTCACAATTGGGGCAGGGGGCCCACACCTTC; CDR3 protein: CASSQLGQGAHTF
J gene: TRBJ2-7; clone size: few; V gene: TRBV19; D gene: TRBD1; CDR3 DNA: TGTGCCAGTAGTAGAGGTGTTGACAGGGGGAGTTACGAGCAGTACTTC; CDR3 protein: CASSRGVDRGSYEQYF
J gene: TRBJ2-5; clone size: -; V gene: TRBV5-4; D gene: -; CDR3 DNA: TGTGCCAGCAGCTTGGTCCGAGAGACCCAGTACTTC; CDR3 protein: CASSLVRETQYF
J gene: TRBJ2-2; clone size: once; V gene: TRBV5-1; D gene: -; CDR3 DNA: TGCGCCAGCACCTATTTCGACAACACCGGGGAGCTGTTTTTT; CDR3 protein: CASTYFDNTGELFF
J gene: TRBJ2-1; clone size: -; V gene: TRBV5-4; D gene: TRBD1; CDR3 DNA: TGTGCCAGCAGCCAGCTTACAGGGGTAAGAGAGCAGTTCTTC; CDR3 protein: CASSQLTGVREQFF
J gene: TRBJ2-7; clone size: -; V gene: TRBV5-4; D gene: TRBD2; CDR3 DNA: TGTGCCAGCAGCTTGGGACGCGGGAGCAGGTACGAGCAGTACTTC; CDR3 protein: CASSLGRGSRYEQYF
J gene: TRBJ2-3; clone size: -; V gene: TRBV6-4; D gene: -; CDR3 DNA: TGTGCCAGCAGTGTTAGCGGTACAGATACGCAGTATTTT; CDR3 protein: CASSVSGTDTQYF
J gene: TRBJ2-3; clone size: -; V gene: TRBV5-4; D gene: TRBD2; CDR3 DNA: TGTGCCAGCAGCTTCGGGACTAGCGGGACGGATACGCAGTATTTT; CDR3 protein: CASSFGTSGTDTQYF
J gene: TRBJ1-2; clone size: -; V gene: TRBV5-4; D gene: -; CDR3 DNA: TGTGCCAGCAGCTTGGGGGATACGATCTATGGCTACACCTTC; CDR3 protein: CASSLGDTIYGYTF
J gene: TRBJ1-1; clone size: -; V gene: TRBV29-1; D gene: -; CDR3 DNA: TGCAGCGTTGAAGGCGGGGAGGGGGACACTGAAGCTTTCTTT; CDR3 protein: CSVEGGEGDTEAFF
J gene: TRBJ2-2; clone size: -; V gene: TRBV5-1; D gene: TRBD2; CDR3 DNA: TGCGCCAGCAGCGGATTACTAGCGGGCCGCTTCACGAGGACCACCGGGGAGCTGTTTTTT; CDR3 protein: CASSGLLAGRFTRTTGELFF
J gene: TRBJ2-4; clone size: -; V gene: TRBV29-1; D gene: -; CDR3 DNA: TGCAGCGTCTCCCAGACGAGGGAGGTAAACATTCAGTACTTC; CDR3 protein: CSVSQTREVNIQYF
J gene: TRBJ1-6; clone size: -; V gene: TRBV6-5; D gene: TRBD1; CDR3 DNA: TGTGCCAGCAGTTCGGGACAGGGGGCATGGAATTCACCCCTCCACTTT; CDR3 protein: CASSSGQGAWNSPLHF
J gene: TRBJ1-1; clone size: -; V gene: TRBV18; D gene: -; CDR3 DNA: TGTGCCAGCTCACCATTGGCGGGGTTGAACACTGAAGCTTTCTTT; CDR3 protein: CASSPLAGLNTEAFF
J gene: TRBJ2-5; clone size: -; V gene: TRBV7-7; D gene: -; CDR3 DNA: TGTGCCAGCAGCTCCGGGACATATGAGACCCAGTACTTC; CDR3 protein: CASSSGTYETQYF
J gene: TRBJ2-7; clone size: -; V gene: TRBV2; D gene: -; CDR3 DNA: TGTGCCAGCAGCCGGGACCGGGGCGACGAGCAGTACTTC; CDR3 protein: CASSRDRGDEQYF
J gene: TRBJ1-1; clone size: -; V gene: TRBV6-1; D gene: -; CDR3 DNA: TGTGCCAGCAGTGGGCCGGGGGAGGTAAACACTGAAGCTTTCTTT; CDR3 protein: CASSGPGEVNTEAFF
J gene: TRBJ2-7; clone size: -; V gene: TRBV3-1/TRBV3-2; D gene: -; CDR3 DNA: TGTGCCAGCAGCGAGGCCCCGGACGGAAGCTACGAGCAGTACTTC; CDR3 protein: CASSEAPDGSYEQYF
J gene: TRBJ1-5; clone size: -; V gene: TRBV5-8; D gene: TRBD1; CDR3 DNA: TGTGCCAGCAGCCGGACAGGGTATAGCAATCAGCCCCAGCATTTT; CDR3 protein: CASSRTGYSNQPQHF
J gene: TRBJ2-2; clone size: -; V gene: TRBV11-3; D gene: -; CDR3 DNA: TGTGCCAGCAGCCTAACGGGAAAAGGCACCGGGGAGCTGTTTTTT; CDR3 protein: CASSLTGKGTGELFF
J gene: TRBJ1-1; clone size: few; V gene: TRBV12-3/TRBV12-4; D gene: -; CDR3 DNA: TGTGCCAGCAGTCCAGACGCTCGACGGGCTTTCTTT; CDR3 protein: CASSPDARRAFF
J gene: TRBJ2-7; clone size: -; V gene: TRBV29-1; D gene: TRBD2; CDR3 DNA: TGCAGCGCGATGGGCCGACTAGCGGGAGACGAGCAGTACTTC; CDR3 protein: CSAMGRLAGDEQYF
J gene: TRBJ2-3; clone size: -; V gene: TRBV27; D gene: TRBD2; CDR3 DNA: TGTGCCAGCAGTCCCGGGACTAGCGGGAGGGCGAGGACAGATACGCAGTATTTT; CDR3 protein: CASSPGTSGRARTDTQYF
J gene: TRBJ2-7; clone size: -; V gene: TRBV29-1; D gene: -; CDR3 DNA: TGCAGCGTTGTAACAGCCTACGAGCAGTACTTC; CDR3 protein: CSVVTAYEQYF
J gene: TRBJ1-2; clone size: once; V gene: TRBV18; D gene: -; CDR3 DNA: TGTGCCAGCTCACCACTTGGCGATGGCTACACCTTC; CDR3 protein: CASSPLGDGYTF
J gene: TRBJ1-2; clone size: -; V gene: TRBV18; D gene: -; CDR3 DNA: TGTGCCAGCTCATCCCCTATCGTTACTAACTATGGCTACACCTTC; CDR3 protein: CASSSPIVTNYGYTF
J gene: TRBJ2-2; clone size: -; V gene: TRBV7-8; D gene: -; CDR3 DNA: TGTGCCAGCAGCTTGGGACGGCGCGAGAACACCGGGGAGCTGTTTTTT; CDR3 protein: CASSLGRRENTGELFF
J gene: TRBJ2-1; clone size: once; V gene: TRBV25-1; D gene: TRBD2; CDR3 DNA: TGTGCCAGCAGGGGACTAGCGGAGCCGGGGAATGAGCAGTTCTTC; CDR3 protein: CASRGLAEPGNEQFF
J gene: TRBJ1-6; clone size: -; V gene: TRBV28; D gene: -; CDR3 DNA: TGTGCCAGCAGTTTGGCCCCGAAGGGCCCATTTGGAGGCAATTCACCCCTCCACTTT; CDR3 protein: CASSLAPKGPFGGNSPLHF
J gene: TRBJ2-3; clone size: -; V gene: TRBV10-3; D gene: TRBD2; CDR3 DNA: TGTGCCATCAGTGGCGGGACTAGCGGGGATAAAGATACGCAGTATTTT; CDR3 protein: CAISGGTSGDKDTQYF
J gene: TRBJ1-1; clone size: -; V gene: TRBV25-1; D gene: TRBD1; CDR3 DNA: TGTGCCAGCAGGGACCGGGACAGGGCGTCTGAAGCTTTCTTT; CDR3 protein: CASRDRDRASEAFF
J gene: TRBJ2-1; clone size: -; V gene: TRBV4-1; D gene: TRBD2; CDR3 DNA: TGCGCCAGCAGCCAAGTTCTTATGCGGGGGGGCCCTCGGGAGCAGTTCTTC; CDR3 protein: CASSQVLMRGGPREQFF
J gene: TRBJ1-4; clone size: -; V gene: TRBV3-1/TRBV3-2; D gene: -; CDR3 DNA: TGTGCCAGCAGCCTAGGGAGAAAACTGTTTTTT; CDR3 protein: CASSLGRKLFF
J gene: TRBJ2-1; clone size: -; V gene: TRBV19; D gene: TRBD2; CDR3 DNA: TGTGCCAGTAGTATAGGGACTAGCGGGCCTTACAGGGAGCAGTTCTTC; CDR3 protein: CASSIGTSGPYREQFF
J gene: TRBJ2-1; clone size: -; V gene: TRBV19; D gene: -; CDR3 DNA: TGTGCCAGTAGTATCTATGGAGGGAGTGAGCAGTTCTTC; CDR3 protein: CASSIYGGSEQFF
J gene: TRBJ1-6; clone size: -; V gene: TRBV27; D gene: -; CDR3 DNA: TGTGCCAGCAGTCAAGAGGGGGATTCACCCCTCCACTTT; CDR3 protein: CASSQEGDSPLHF
J gene: TRBJ2-1; clone size: -; V gene: TRBV9; D gene: -; CDR3 DNA: TGTGCCAGCAGCGTAGCTCCACTTCTCAAACTCTACAATGAGCAGTTCTTC; CDR3 protein: CASSVAPLLKLYNEQFF
J gene: TRBJ2-3; clone size: -; V gene: TRBV27; D gene: TRBD2; CDR3 DNA: TGTGCCAGCAGCTCCCGGACTAGCACGTGGTATTTT; CDR3 protein: CASSSRTSTWYF
J gene: TRBJ2-3; clone size: -; V gene: TRBV28; D gene: TRBD1; CDR3 DNA: TGTGCCAGCAGTTTAGGTCTACAGGGGGCAGATACGCAGTATTTT; CDR3 protein: CASSLGLQGADTQYF
J gene: TRBJ2-3; clone size: -; V gene: TRBV9; D gene: -; CDR3 DNA: TGTGCCAGCAGCCTTAGGCTCGGGGGTACGCACGGTGATACGCAGTATTTT; CDR3 protein: CASSLRLGGTHGDTQYF
J gene: TRBJ1-3; clone size: -; V gene: TRBV6-5; D gene: -; CDR3 DNA: TGTGCCAGCAGTTACATGGCCTCTGGAAACACCATATATTTT; CDR3 protein: CASSYMASGNTIYF
J gene: TRBJ1-1; clone size: -; V gene: TRBV2; D gene: TRBD1; CDR3 DNA: TGTGCCAGCAGTGAAACGGACAGGGGGCTTTTCTTT; CDR3 protein: CASSETDRGLFF
J gene: TRBJ2-7; clone size: -; V gene: TRBV18; D gene: -; CDR3 DNA: TGTGCCAGCTCCCCCGGGGTCTCCTACGAGCAGTACTTC; CDR3 protein: CASSPGVSYEQYF
J gene: TRBJ1-4; clone size: -; V gene: TRBV13; D gene: -; CDR3 DNA: TGTGCCAGCCGCCATAGTTCGACGCCTGGGACAACTAATGAAAAACTGTTTTTT; CDR3 protein: CASRHSSTPGTTNEKLFF
J gene: TRBJ2-3; clone size: -; V gene: TRBV9; D gene: TRBD2; CDR3 DNA: TGTGCCAGCAGCGAGAAAGATCCAGCGGGAGGGCGTAGGGCAGATACGCAGTATTTT; CDR3 protein: CASSEKDPAGGRRADTQYF
J gene: TRBJ2-7; clone size: -; V gene: TRBV5-3; D gene: -; CDR3 DNA: TGTGCCAGAATCCATCGGGTGCGGGACAGCGTCTCCTACGAGCAGTACTTC; CDR3 protein: CARIHRVRDSVSYEQYF